Below, 25 T cell receptor beta chains from the same sample are listed, as sequenced in a study of blood T cell repertoires in COVID-19. Generated by immunoSEQ multiplex PCR, the TCRdb table keeps only in-frame clones and is missing some. The sample records about 380,000 clones, around 87% being singletons. The specimen sequenced was PBMCs or T cells enriched from blood (not recorded which). The receptors here all came from a man aged 30-40 years who had recovered from COVID-19.

This clone was recorded a few times. The gene calls are TRBV2 and TRBJ1-2; D is unclear. This CDR3 contains 13 residues. Trimming pared 0 bases from V and 6 bases from J, leaving 8 bases between. Per germline, CDR1 SNHLY and CDR2 FYNNEI. Here the CDR3 DNA reads TGTGCCAGCAGTGAAGCGAGGGTTGATGGCTACACCTTC. Translating gives CASSEARVDGYTF.

This rearrangement joins TRBV18 to TRBJ2-5, with 9 positions matching TRBD1. CDR3 length equals 17 residues. Germline V gene sequence: CDR1 KGHSH, CDR2 LQKENI. The ends lost 5 bases at V and 5 bases at J; junction bases unmatched: 15. The CDR3 DNA reads TGTGCCAGCTCAGTTTCGGGACAGGGAGCTCTAAAGGAGACCCAGTACTTC. Amino acids: CASSVSGQGALKETQYF. The full variable domain, completed using reference TRBV18 and TRBJ2-5, is NAGVMQNPRHLVRRRGQEARLRCSPMKGHSHVYWYRQLPEEGLKFMVYLQKENIIDESGMPKERFSAEFPKEGPSILRIQQVVRGDSAAYFCASSVSGQGALKETQYFGPGTRLLVL.

The V gene is TRBV3-1 (or the pseudogene TRBV3-2), the J gene TRBJ2-1, with 8 bases aligning to TRBD2. The CDR3 is 15 residues long. Germline V CDR1 and CDR2: LGHDT, YNNKEL (reference sequence). The junction had 11 bases not matched to a gene; V was cut back by 7 bases and J by 6 bases. CDR3 sequence reads: CASKLSGGRGNEQFF. CDR3 nucleotides: TGTGCCAGCAAACTAAGCGGGGGTAGAGGCAATGAGCAGTTCTTC.

This chain joins TRBV30 and TRBJ2-7, with 9 positions matching TRBD1. The CDR3 spans 12 residues. Looked up from germline, CDR1 is GTSNPN and CDR2 is SVGIG (reference sequence). The ends lost 7 bases at V and 6 bases at J; junction bases unmatched: 7. CDR3 sequence reads: CALGTGSPEQYF. The DNA for the CDR3 is TGTGCCTTAGGGACAGGGTCACCCGAGCAGTACTTC.

Remarks on this clone: The same CDR3 arises from other DNA sequences in this sample as well. This chain connects TRBV6-2 or TRBV6-3 to TRBJ1-1; 7 positions match TRBD1. The V and J ends lost 2 bases and 1 base, in that order; junction bases with no gene match: 1. CDR3 length equals 14 residues. Germline V lookup: CDR1 MNHEY, CDR2 SVGEGT. The chain's CDR3 is CASSYGTANTEAFF. Written as DNA, the CDR3 is TGTGCCAGCAGTTACGGGACAGCGAACACTGAAGCTTTCTTT.

This rearrangement joins TRBV3-1 (or the pseudogene TRBV3-2) to TRBJ1-1; D gene unclear. CDR1 and CDR2 (germline): LGHDT, YNNKEL (reference sequence). With 4 bases removed from V and 2 bases from J, the gap between germline ends came to 11 bases. The CDR3 totals 14 residues. Here the CDR3 reads CASSLQAGNTEAFF. CDR3 in DNA: TGTGCCAGCAGCCTTCAGGCCGGCAACACTGAAGCTTTCTTT.

The chain combines TRBV19 with TRBJ1-6; 10 bases are a match to TRBD1. The CDR3 covers 14 residues. CDR1 is LNHDA and CDR2 is SQIVND in the germline V gene (reference sequence). V was pared by 9 bases and J by 10 bases, with 9 bases of the junction left unmatched. The CDR3 DNA is TGTGCCAGCGTCCGGGACAGGGGAGGGTCACCCCTCCACTTT. Translated, it gives CASVRDRGGSPLHF.

The rearrangement uses TRBV18 and TRBJ1-1; D unresolved. The V gene lost 2 bases and the J gene lost 1 base, with 8 bases spanning the gap. This CDR3 is 14 amino acids long. The V gene's germline CDR1 is KGHSH and CDR2 LQKENI. The DNA for the CDR3 is TGTGCCAGCTCACCATCAGTAAGGAACACTGAAGCTTTCTTT. Translation gives CASSPSVRNTEAFF.

The rearrangement uses TRBV19 and TRBJ1-3, with D possibly TRBD1 on 5 matching bases. Germline lookup yields CDR1 LNHDA and CDR2 SQIVND (reference sequence). With 6 bases removed from V and 0 bases from J, the gap between germline ends came to 18 bases. The CDR3 extends over 17 amino acids. The CDR3: CASSPFGGENSGNTIYF. The CDR3 bases are TGTGCCAGTAGCCCCTTCGGGGGGGAGAACTCTGGAAACACCATATATTTT.

The chain joins TRBV5-1 to TRBJ2-1; TRBD2 is a possible D gene (5 bases). The CDR3 runs to 16 residues. V was shortened by 1 base and J by 2 bases, with 13 bases between the two germline ends. CDR1 and CDR2 from the germline V gene are SGHRS and YFSETQ. CDR3 region: CASSLLGESAYNEQFF. In DNA, the CDR3 is TGCGCCAGCAGCTTGCTCGGGGAATCAGCCTACAATGAGCAGTTCTTC.

The chain has TRBV10-3 and TRBJ2-2; 7 bases line up with TRBD2. CDR1 and CDR2 from the germline V gene are ENHRY and SYGVKD. The length of the CDR3 is 15 residues. With V trimmed by 2 bases and J by 6 bases, 6 bases remained unmatched. Here the CDR3 DNA reads TGTGCCATCAGTGAGAGAGGACTAGTAGCCGGGGAGCTGTTTTTT. Translating it yields CAISERGLVAGELFF.

The rearrangement joins TRBV6-5 to TRBJ2-7; the D gene is possibly TRBD1 (6 bases). The CDR3 totals 14 residues. Germline CDR1 and CDR2: MNHEY and SVGAGI. The germline V and J ends were trimmed by 0 bases and 4 bases, with 10 bases remaining between them. The CDR3 loop is CASSYSNQGYEQYF. DNA for the CDR3: TGTGCCAGCAGTTACTCGAACCAGGGGTACGAGCAGTACTTC.

This chain connects TRBV19 to TRBJ1-5; 9 bases are a match to TRBD1. The CDR3 covers 16 residues. J was trimmed by 6 bases and V by 5 bases; bases with no gene match: 11. The germline CDR1 and CDR2 sequences are LNHDA and SQIVND (reference sequence). The CDR3 coding sequence is TGTGCCAGTAGTGTCGGGGACAGGGTCATGGGTCAGCCCCAGCATTTT. Its translation is CASSVGDRVMGQPQHF.

The chain is built from TRBV2 and TRBJ2-7; D gene unclear. Germline assignment: CDR1 SNHLY and CDR2 FYNNEI. The CDR3 is 13 residues long. Trimming removed 4 bases from V and 5 bases from J, with 12 bases in between. This chain's CDR3 is CASSGGSGDEQYF. The CDR3 DNA follows: TGTGCCAGCAGTGGAGGTTCGGGTGACGAGCAGTACTTC.

The chain joins TRBV11-2 to TRBJ1-1; 8 nucleotides line up with TRBD1. V lost 3 bases, J lost 2 bases, and 2 bases stayed unmatched. The CDR3 is made up of 14 amino acids. Germline CDR1 SGHAT, CDR2 FQNNGV. The CDR3 sequence: CASSFTGGNTEAFF. For the CDR3, the DNA is TGTGCCAGCAGCTTTACAGGGGGAAACACTGAAGCTTTCTTT.

The V gene is TRBV5-1, the J gene TRBJ1-3; 9 bases match TRBD1. There are 15 residues in the CDR3. The V gene end was trimmed by 4 bases and the J gene end by 1 base; junction bases not matched to a gene: 3. CDR1 and CDR2 (germline): SGHRS, YFSETQ. The chain's CDR3 is CASSLDRGSGNTIYF. The CDR3 bases are TGCGCCAGCAGCCTGGACAGGGGATCTGGAAACACCATATATTTT.

The V gene is TRBV7-9, the J gene TRBJ2-1, with TRBD1 matching 7 bases. The length of the CDR3 is 16 residues. J was trimmed by 3 bases and V by 5 bases; bases with no gene match: 10. Looked up from germline, CDR1 is SEHNR and CDR2 is FQNEAQ (reference sequence). The DNA for the CDR3 is TGTGCCAGCAGCCCTCTGGGACAGACTAACTACAATGAGCAGTTCTTC. Its translation is CASSPLGQTNYNEQFF. Filled out from reference TRBV7-9 and TRBJ2-1, the complete variable domain reads DTGVSQNPRHKITKRGQNVTFRCDPISEHNRLYWYRQTLGQGPEFLTYFQNEAQLEKSRLLSDRFSAERPKGSFSTLEIQRTEQGDSAMYLCASSPLGQTNYNEQFFGPGTRLTVL.

The chain is built from TRBV2 and TRBJ1-5; possibly TRBD1 for D (6 bases). Germline V gene data show CDR1 as SNHLY and CDR2 as FYNNEI. The CDR3 extends over 12 amino acids. V lost 8 bases and J lost 11, with 16 bases in between. In DNA form, the CDR3 reads TGTGCCAGCCGGCAACAGGGTGGAGCCCAGCATTTT. The encoded protein is CASRQQGGAQHF.

This chain connects TRBV10-3 to TRBJ2-7, with TRBD1 matching over 7 bases. CDR1 and CDR2 (germline): ENHRY, SYGVKD. V trimming: 0 bases; J trimming: 4 bases; junction bases outside the gene matches: 6. CDR3 length equals 15 residues. In nucleotides, the CDR3 is TGTGCCATCAGTGAGTCGAAGGGGGCACGGTACGAGCAGTACTTC. It translates to CAISESKGARYEQYF.

This clone is a singleton in its sample. V and J are TRBV5-5 and TRBJ2-2, with D uncertain. Looked up from germline, CDR1 is SGHKS and CDR2 is YYEKEE (reference sequence). The V end was cut by 0 bases, the J end by 2 bases, with 11 bases between. The length of the CDR3 is 16 residues. The chain's CDR3 is CASSLASTANTGELFF. CDR3 DNA: TGTGCCAGCAGCTTGGCCAGCACAGCTAACACCGGGGAGCTGTTTTTT.

The V gene is TRBV18, the J gene TRBJ1-2; D may be TRBD1 (6 bases). The ends were cut back, 3 bases at V and 10 bases at J, with 18 bases in the middle. The CDR3 runs 14 residues. Per the germline V gene, CDR1 is KGHSH and CDR2 is LQKENI. The CDR3: CASSPEPGHPFYTF. The CDR3 region has the DNA TGTGCCAGCTCACCTGAACCGGGACACCCATTCTACACCTTC.

Turning to this clone: Distinct nucleotide sequences in the sample also encode this CDR3. The rearrangement joins TRBV9 to TRBJ1-3; 9 bases match TRBD1. After removal of 4 bases from V and 0 bases from J, the junction contained 5 bases not matched to a gene. The CDR3 is 16 residues long. Germline V gene sequence: CDR1 SGDLS, CDR2 YYNGEE. The CDR3 is CASSLRDRVSGNTIYF. The CDR3 DNA reads TGTGCCAGCAGCTTGCGGGACAGGGTCTCTGGAAACACCATATATTTT.

The V and J genes are TRBV10-2 and TRBJ1-4; TRBD1 agrees at 9 bases. The length of the CDR3 is 14 residues. The junction had 7 bases not matched to a gene; V was cut back by 8 bases and J by 6 bases. Germline loops: CDR1 WSHSY, CDR2 SAAADI. DNA of the CDR3: TGCGCCAGCTCCAAGGGACAGGGATATGAAAAACTGTTTTTT. Protein product: CASSKGQGYEKLFF.

The chain employs TRBV5-6 and TRBJ2-7; 8 nucleotides agree with TRBD1. Germline V gene sequence: CDR1 SGHDT, CDR2 YYEEEE. The CDR3 has 15 amino acids. The ends lost 2 bases at V and 5 bases at J; junction bases unmatched: 9. CDR3 region: CASSFRDRLIHEQYF. The CDR3 nucleotides are TGTGCCAGCAGCTTCCGGGACAGGCTAATCCACGAGCAGTACTTC. The whole variable domain, remainder taken from reference TRBV5-6 and TRBJ2-7, is DAGVTQSPTHLIKTRGQQVTLRCSPKSGHDTVSWYQQALGQGPQFIFQYYEEEERQRGNFPDRFSGHQFPNYSSELNVNALLLGDSALYLCASSFRDRLIHEQYFGPGTRLTVT.

The chain has TRBV4-3 and TRBJ1-1, with TRBD1 as a possible D gene (6 bases). V shed 3 bases and J shed 7 bases, with 12 bases lying between them. The germline gives CDR1 LGHNA, CDR2 YSLEER. The CDR3 loop spans 13 amino acids. As DNA, the CDR3 is TGCGCCAGCAGCCACCAAACAGGGATTGAAGCTTTCTTT. Amino acids: CASSHQTGIEAFF.